One sample yielded the 15 T cell receptor beta chains listed below, sequenced in a study of blood T cell repertoires in COVID-19. Repertoires were generated with immunoSEQ multiplex PCR, while TCRdb's copy carries only in-frame clones and drops some. The table shows a few hundred thousand clones, with 87% occurring only once. What was sequenced was PBMCs or T cells enriched from blood (not recorded which). The receptors were gathered from a woman between 18 and 29 years old who had recovered from COVID-19.

This CDR3 reads CASSLRGQGLGYGYTF. CDR3 coding DNA: TGTGCCAGCAGCCTTCGAGGACAGGGGCTCGGCTATGGCTACACCTTC. This chain links TRBV3-1 (or the pseudogene TRBV3-2) with TRBJ1-2, with 9 nucleotides matching TRBD1. CDR3 length equals 16 residues. Per the germline V gene, CDR1 is LGHDT and CDR2 is YNNKEL (reference sequence). The V gene end was trimmed by 4 bases and the J gene end by 4 bases; junction bases not matched to a gene: 10.

J is TRBJ2-7 and V is TRBV5-6, with a weak D call TRBD2 (5 bases). V dropped 3 bases and J dropped 2 bases, with 6 bases sitting between them. CDR1 and CDR2 from the germline V gene are SGHDT and YYEEEE. This CDR3 is built from 12 residues. Written as DNA, the CDR3 is TGTGCCAGCAGCTCCGGGACCTACGAGCAGTACTTC. Residues: CASSSGTYEQYF.

The chain links TRBV28 to TRBJ1-5, with D unresolved. The germline V gene encodes CDR1 MDHEN and CDR2 SYDVKM. Trimming cost V 4 bases and J 3 bases, with 7 bases left between them. This CDR3 has 13 residues. This CDR3 is CASSSSPNQPQHF. CDR3 sequence (DNA): TGTGCCAGCAGTTCCTCCCCCAATCAGCCCCAGCATTTT.

This clone has only a few counts. This sequence joins TRBV18 and TRBJ1-5, with D uncertain. Between the trimmed V and J ends, which lost 3 bases and 0 bases, there was a span of 12 bases. The CDR3 spans 16 residues. From germline, CDR1 is KGHSH and CDR2 LQKENI. The CDR3 DNA reads as TGTGCCAGCTCACCTAGTCAGGCAAATAGCAATCAGCCCCAGCATTTT. Translated, it gives CASSPSQANSNQPQHF.

This chain joins TRBV7-2 and TRBJ1-2; D is possibly TRBD1 (6 bases). The V gene lost 5 bases and the J gene lost 4 bases, with 20 bases spanning the gap. Germline CDR1 reads SGHTA; CDR2 reads FQGNSA. There are 16 residues in the CDR3. The CDR3 protein is CASSTPQDRIIYGYTF. CDR3 DNA: TGTGCCAGCAGCACTCCTCAAGACAGGATCATCTATGGCTACACCTTC.

The chain joins TRBV19 to TRBJ1-5; 8 nucleotides line up with TRBD1. The CDR3 extends over 14 amino acids. Unmatched junction bases numbered 0, after V lost 3 bases and J lost 2 bases. CDR1 and CDR2 from the germline V gene are LNHDA and SQIVND (reference sequence). CDR3 protein: CASSMDRGNQPQHF. CDR3 nucleotides: TGTGCCAGTAGTATGGACAGGGGCAATCAGCCCCAGCATTTT.

V gene TRBV19 combines with J gene TRBJ1-2, with 8 bases matching TRBD1. CDR3 length equals 13 residues. In germline, CDR1 is LNHDA, CDR2 SQIVND (reference sequence). The V segment lost 6 bases and the J segment 4 bases; nucleotides outside the gene matches: 4. DNA for the CDR3: TGTGCCAGTAGCCCCGGACAGGGCTATGGCTACACCTTC. Its translation: CASSPGQGYGYTF. Full variable domain (outside the CDR3, taken from reference TRBV19 and TRBJ1-2): DGGITQSPKYLFRKEGQNVTLSCEQNLNHDAMYWYRQDPGQGLRLIYYSQIVNDFQKGDIAEGYSVSREKKESFPLTVTSAQKNPTAFYLCASSPGQGYGYTFGSGTRLTVV.

This clone has just one count. The CDR3 DNA sequence: TGCAGCGTTAGACTAGCGGGTGGCGGGGGCTACGAGCAGTACTTC. Translation: CSVRLAGGGGYEQYF. The chain employs TRBV29-1 and TRBJ2-7; 10 nucleotides agree with TRBD2. The junction had 10 bases not matched to a gene; V was cut back by 5 bases and J by 3 bases. The CDR3 loop spans 15 amino acids. Germline assignment: CDR1 SQVTM and CDR2 ANQGSEA.

The chain recombines TRBV15 with TRBJ2-7, with 7 bases that match TRBD1. Per germline, CDR1 LNHNV and CDR2 YYDKDF (reference sequence). V lost 3 bases, J lost 5 bases, and 10 bases stayed unmatched. The CDR3 length is 15 residues. The DNA for the CDR3 is TGTGCCACCAGCAGGGAGCCTACAGGGGCCCACGAGCAGTACTTC. Its translation is CATSREPTGAHEQYF.

The rearrangement joins TRBV3-1 (or the pseudogene TRBV3-2) to TRBJ1-1; D may be TRBD1 (5 bases). Germline CDR1 and CDR2: LGHDT and YNNKEL (reference sequence). The ends were cut back, 2 bases at V and 7 bases at J, with 11 bases in the middle. CDR3 length: 13 residues. The CDR3 protein is CASSQTGGFEAFF. In nucleotides, the CDR3 is TGTGCCAGCAGCCAAACTGGGGGGTTTGAAGCTTTCTTT.

The rearrangement links TRBV30 to TRBJ2-2, with a possible D match to TRBD1 (6 bases). This CDR3 has 13 residues. Trimming removed 5 bases from V and 5 bases from J, with 12 bases in between. The germline gives CDR1 GTSNPN, CDR2 SVGIG (reference sequence). For the CDR3, the DNA is TGTGCCTGGGAGGACAGACCTACCGGGGAGCTGTTTTTT. Residues: CAWEDRPTGELFF.

The chain has TRBV7-2 and TRBJ1-3, with a weak D call TRBD1 (5 bases). The CDR3 covers 14 residues. The V end lost 5 bases, the J end lost 2 bases, and 10 bases lay between the germline ends. The V gene's germline CDR1 is SGHTA and CDR2 FQGNSA. CDR3 amino acids: CASSPDSPGNTIYF. CDR3 sequence (DNA): TGTGCCAGCAGCCCCGACAGCCCTGGAAACACCATATATTTT.

The CDR3 DNA reads TGTGCCAGCAGCCCCCGGGACAGGGACTACAATGAGCAGTTCTTC. Amino acids: CASSPRDRDYNEQFF. The chain recombines TRBV3-1 (or the pseudogene TRBV3-2) with TRBJ2-1, with 9 positions matching TRBD1. In germline, CDR1 is LGHDT, CDR2 YNNKEL (reference sequence). V lost 4 bases to trimming and J lost 3 bases; unmatched junction nucleotides: 4. This CDR3 contains 15 residues.

The chain employs TRBV6-1 and TRBJ1-2; no clear D. Trimming cost V 3 bases and J 8 bases, with 10 bases left between them. The V gene's germline CDR1 is MNHNS and CDR2 SASEGT. The CDR3 totals 12 residues. The CDR3 loop reads CASSDPQRGYTF. In DNA, the CDR3 is TGTGCCAGCAGTGATCCCCAGCGCGGCTACACCTTC.

This clone has just one count. The chain employs TRBV11-2 and TRBJ2-5, with a weak D call TRBD2 (6 bases). Trimming pared 5 bases from V and 7 bases from J, leaving 11 bases between. This CDR3 comprises 12 residues. CDR1 is SGHAT and CDR2 is FQNNGV in the germline V gene. CDR3 sequence reads: CASSPPGVTQYF. CDR3 sequence (DNA): TGTGCCAGCAGCCCCCCGGGAGTGACCCAGTACTTC.